This entry describes one T cell receptor (beta chain). The specificity of this receptor is unknown. No clone much larger than this one lies a single base away; base qualities are absent. For this chain, trimming is 5 bases at the V end and 7 bases at the J end, and the number of junction bases without a gene match is 5. CDR1 and CDR2 (MNHNY, SVGAGI) derive from the germline V gene (reference sequence). The CDR3 sequence holds 13 residues, the cysteine and phenylalanine included. The only DNA kept is the CDR3, 39 bases in frame from the first base. This specimen comes from a study of shared clonotypes between healthy human individuals (dated by TCRdb to about 2020). In the study overall: The cohort comprised two women and a few men aged 18 to 49 years. For each donor, CD4 naive and CD4 memory were each run on three plates, CD8 naive on two plates, and CD8 memory on one plate. Blood TCR repertoires of five healthy adults were deeply sequenced to estimate repertoire size and the extent of clonotype sharing between individuals. To increase sequencing depth and limit assay-specific biases, TCR repertoire library preparation and sequencing were carried out by different laboratories using diverse techniques. Per donor, leukapheresis produced somewhere between about 0.8 and 9 billion PBMCs. Study-wide findings and limitations: Compared with non-shared clonotypes, the clonotypes found in all four sorted-subset donors had higher generation probabilities. Naive subsets generally had larger estimated clonotype richness than memory subsets. Because the study included a small number of donors, the genetic and exposure-history diversity represented was limited. Only blood was sampled, and tissue TCR repertoires likely differ from those in blood. Rarefaction of sorted-subset datasets indicated incomplete sequencing despite the large sequencing depth. Across a few donors, approximately 4.9% of naive CD4, 3% to 3.5% of naive CD8, about 2.3% of memory CD4, and approximately 0.42% of memory CD8 clonotypes were shared. Pairwise subsampling led to the expectation that sequencing depth would affect the degree of clonotype sharing among donors.

Using the deep immunoSEQ assay, TCR CDR3 regions were amplified from genomic DNA by multiplex PCR. Extracted genomic DNA from each cell subset was spread evenly across all wells of several immunoSEQ 96-well plates, with each plate serving as a replicate. Each replicate PCR for sorted subsets received 200 ng genomic DNA, equal to about 29,000 T cell genomes. The purified libraries were quantified using a Qubit 3.0 fluorometer, sized with a Bioanalyzer 2100, and then quantified again using the KAPA Library Quantification kit. A separate single-read 150-cycle Illumina NextSeq 550 flow cell was used to sequence each immunoSEQ 96-well plate. Under the source paper's analysis protocol: The immunoSEQ output contained only junctional sequences without quality scores, so filtering could not match that applied to full-length reads. To assign V/J genes and CDR3, sequences were annotated against IMGT germline references using PyIR, a Python wrapper for IgBLAST v1.9. Any read was removed if the V/J assignment was weak (E-value above 1e-6), the CDR3 was missing, or the read contained stop codons, out-of-frame junctions, or ambiguous translated residues. V3J clonotypes were defined by identical inferred V gene, J gene, and CDR3 amino acid sequence. To compute the percentage overlap between repertoires, the number of shared unique clonotypes was divided by the size of the smaller repertoire. Repertoire richness was assessed with RTK rarefaction, the Chao1 estimator, and Recon v2.1 estimates of unobserved clonotypes. Generation probabilities were computed with OLGA for all TCRbeta clonotypes obtained by the gDNA method from a handful of donors. Imported from immuneACCESS, the table was reduced by TCRdb to in-frame sequences with V and J called. These copies leave out some clones; in studies compared against another copy, an unresolved V gene accounts for under half, and the cause of the remainder is not known. That table furnishes V, J and clone size, whereas the DNA furnished D and trimming. The sample has approximately 2.3 million clones on record, approximately 95% of them singletons. Jointly, the top ten make up roughly 0.36% of the sample.

The donors were healthy, HIV-negative adults who had no recently reported acute infections or vaccinations. Every donor was a Caucasian adult living in Nashville, Tennessee, USA. CD4+ T cells were enriched by magnetic negative selection; naive cells were then positively selected on CD45RA, and the negative fraction formed the memory subset. Blood was obtained by leukapheresis, after which PBMCs were separated by Ficoll-Histopaque density gradient centrifugation and cryopreserved in liquid nitrogen vapor phase. Purity and quantity of every magnetically sorted T cell population were checked by analytical flow cytometry. Each sorted fraction had its genomic DNA isolated and then quantified by UV absorbance on a Nanodrop 2000c.

Sequencing input: naive CD4+ T cells from PBMCs. Sample cell subset or site, as interpreted from the label and publication: CD45RA+ positively selected. The chain uses TRBV6-6 and TRBJ1-2; TRBD1 lines up with 9 middle nucleotides. This sequence originates from a man aged 18-30 years in good health. Some clones in this sample may be carry-over from other donors' samples. CDR3 protein: CASSDPTGGGYTF. The DNA sequence is given as TGTGCCAGCAGTGACCCGACAGGGGGTGGCTACACCTTC.